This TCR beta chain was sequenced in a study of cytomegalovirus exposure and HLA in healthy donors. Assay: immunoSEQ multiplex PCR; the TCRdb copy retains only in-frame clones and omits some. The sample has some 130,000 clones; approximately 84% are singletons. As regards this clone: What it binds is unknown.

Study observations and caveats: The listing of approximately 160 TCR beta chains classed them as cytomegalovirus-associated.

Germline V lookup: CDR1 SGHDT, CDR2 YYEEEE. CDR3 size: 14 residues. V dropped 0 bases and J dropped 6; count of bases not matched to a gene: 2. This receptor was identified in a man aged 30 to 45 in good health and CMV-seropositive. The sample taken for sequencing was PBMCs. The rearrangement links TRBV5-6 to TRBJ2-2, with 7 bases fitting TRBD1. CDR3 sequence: CASSLGDRAGELFF. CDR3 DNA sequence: TGTGCCAGCAGCTTGGGGGACAGAGCCGGGGAGCTGTTTTTT.